This T cell receptor beta chain was retrieved from a study of long-term antiretroviral therapy in people with HIV. Survey-level immunoSEQ v3.0 assays were run. TCRdb's table, derived via immunoSEQ multiplex PCR, lists solely in-frame clones and lacks some. Of 30,000 to 45,000 clones listed, about 80% were seen once; the top ten hold under 7%. Overall study findings and caveats: Once patients were on ART, diversity went higher but still fell short of transplant donor controls.

Concerning this clone: Its antigen is unidentified.

The receptor was isolated from a man aged 25-45 years with HIV. The sequencing used unsorted PBMCs, collected 3.4 years after starting antiretroviral therapy.

CDR3 DNA sequence: TGTGCCAGCAGCTTAGAGGGGGCCCCCAACAATGAGCAGTTCTTC. This codes for CASSLEGAPNNEQFF. V is TRBV7-9 and J is TRBJ2-1; 7 positions agree with TRBD1. The CDR3 length is 15 residues. The germline CDR1 and CDR2 sequences are SEHNR and FQNEAQ (reference sequence). After removal of 1 base from V and 5 bases from J, the junction contained 5 bases not matched to a gene.